The next 23 T cell receptor beta chains were all read from a single sample in a study of blood T cell repertoires in COVID-19. Profiling relied on immunoSEQ multiplex PCR, and the TCRdb table lists in-frame clones only, not all of them. The sample yields 62,000 or so clones, 80% to 90% seen once. The source material was peripheral blood. The receptors originated from a man in his fifties or sixties with active COVID-19.

This chain uses TRBV2 with TRBJ1-1; 8 bases agree with TRBD1. Germline loops: CDR1 SNHLY, CDR2 FYNNEI. V lost 4 bases to trimming and J lost 4 bases; unmatched junction nucleotides: 5. The CDR3 length is 14 residues. The CDR3 loop reads CASSAQGGSTEAFF. As DNA, the CDR3 is TGTGCCAGCAGTGCACAGGGGGGAAGCACTGAAGCTTTCTTT.

The V call is TRBV5-1, the J call TRBJ1-4; D remains ambiguous. This CDR3 spans 14 amino acids. V dropped 5 bases and J dropped 6 bases, with 14 bases sitting between them. Germline assignment: CDR1 SGHRS and CDR2 YFSETQ. In DNA, the CDR3 is TGCGCCAGCAGTCAAGGCCCAGGCTATGAAAAACTGTTTTTT. Protein sequence: CASSQGPGYEKLFF.

The V and J genes are TRBV10-2 and TRBJ1-1; 9 bases are shared with TRBD1. The V and J ends lost 6 bases and 4 bases, in that order; junction bases with no gene match: 6. Germline loops: CDR1 WSHSY, CDR2 SAAADI. This CDR3 comprises 14 residues. The CDR3 here is CASRGTGRITEAFF. In nucleotides, the CDR3 is TGCGCCAGCAGAGGGACAGGGCGGATCACTGAAGCTTTCTTT.

This clone rates as medium-sized. J is TRBJ1-5 and V is TRBV6-2 or TRBV6-3; D is possibly TRBD1 (6 bases). CDR1 is MNHEY, CDR2 SVGEGT, per germline. The CDR3 totals 15 residues. Trimming shortened V by 3 bases and J by 3 bases, and 12 bases separated the two germline ends. The CDR3 loop is CASSYVGTPNQPQHF. The CDR3 coding sequence is TGTGCCAGCAGTTATGTTGGGACACCCAATCAGCCCCAGCATTTT.

This chain connects TRBV12-3 or TRBV12-4 to TRBJ1-5, with TRBD1 as a possible D gene (6 bases). Between the trimmed V and J ends, which lost 8 bases and 4 bases, there was a span of 12 bases. This CDR3 region has 13 residues. CDR3 bases: TGTGCCAGCCTTGGACAGAGAAATCAGCCCCAGCATTTT. This gives the protein CASLGQRNQPQHF.

The V gene is TRBV11-2, the J gene TRBJ2-7, with D uncertain. V was shortened by 5 bases and J by 7 bases, with 9 bases between the two germline ends. Germline V gene data show CDR1 as SGHAT and CDR2 as FQNNGV. The CDR3 length is 11 residues. This CDR3 reads CASSPLLEQYF. The CDR3 DNA follows: TGTGCCAGCAGCCCCCTTCTAGAGCAGTACTTC.

This chain connects TRBV2 to TRBJ2-5, with TRBD2 identical over 13 bases. The CDR3 length is 15 residues. Germline loops: CDR1 SNHLY, CDR2 FYNNEI. The junction had 3 bases not matched to a gene; V was cut back by 4 bases and J by 4 bases. CDR3 protein: CASSGLAGGRETQYF. The CDR3 DNA reads TGTGCCAGCAGTGGACTAGCGGGGGGTAGAGAGACCCAGTACTTC.

The rearrangement joins TRBV27 to TRBJ2-7; possible D gene TRBD1, 5 bases. V was clipped by 2 bases and J by 3 bases, with 14 bases between them. The CDR3 consists of 15 residues. Per the germline V gene, CDR1 is MNHEY and CDR2 is SMNVEV (reference sequence). The CDR3 DNA reads as TGTGCCAGCAGTTTAACTCCAGGGTTAGTCTACGAGCAGTACTTC. This encodes CASSLTPGLVYEQYF.

V is TRBV4-3 and J is TRBJ1-1, with TRBD1 as a possible D gene (5 bases). The CDR3 is 15 amino acids. V lost 0 bases, J lost 3 bases, and 11 bases lay in between. Germline CDR1 and CDR2: LGHNA and YSLEER. The CDR3 bases are TGCGCCAGCAGCCAAGATCGACAGACGTACACTGAAGCTTTCTTT. Translating it yields CASSQDRQTYTEAFF.

The V call is TRBV5-1, the J call TRBJ1-3, with 7 bases that match TRBD1. The CDR3 loop spans 14 amino acids. J lost 4 bases, V lost 4 bases, and 5 bases had no gene match. From germline, CDR1 is SGHRS and CDR2 YFSETQ. CDR3 DNA sequence: TGCGCCAGCAGCGACTTGACAGGGGGAAACACCATATATTTT. This encodes CASSDLTGGNTIYF. Variable domain in full (rest from reference TRBV5-1 and TRBJ1-3): KAGVTQTPRYLIKTRGQQVTLSCSPISGHRSVSWYQQTPGQGLQFLFEYFSETQRNKGNFPGRFSGRQFSNSRSEMNVSTLELGDSALYLCASSDLTGGNTIYFGEGSWLTVV.

This chain uses TRBV27 with TRBJ1-2; 9 positions agree with TRBD1. This CDR3 contains 15 residues. Trimming cost V 5 bases and J 5 bases; bases outside gene matches: 9. CDR1 and CDR2 from the germline V gene are MNHEY and SMNVEV (reference sequence). CDR3 residues: CASSVTGGAGYGYTF. CDR3 DNA: TGTGCCAGCAGTGTCACAGGGGGCGCTGGATATGGCTACACCTTC.

This clone has a single count. The genes are TRBV12-3 or TRBV12-4 and TRBJ1-2, with TRBD1 matching 9 bases. This CDR3 spans 13 amino acids. V was clipped by 6 bases and J by 8 bases; unmatched bases: 7. The CDR3 bases are TGTGCCAGCAGGGCCACCGGGACAGGGGGCTACACCTTC. Translated: CASRATGTGGYTF.

The rearrangement links TRBV21-1 to TRBJ1-1; the table gives TRBD1 as D, unverified against the DNA. TRBV21-1 is a pseudogene locus. There are 17 residues in the CDR3. CDR3 in amino acids: CASSPWTGGYMNTEAFF. The CDR3 DNA reads as TGTGCCAGCAGCCCTTGGACAGGGGGGTACATGAACACTGAAGCTTTCTTT.

The chain is built from TRBV7-2 and TRBJ2-7, with 7 bases lining up with TRBD2. The J segment lost 3 bases and the V segment lost 3 bases, leaving 5 bases of the junction unmatched. Germline CDR1 is SGHTA and CDR2 is FQGNSA. There are 14 residues in the CDR3. Written as DNA, the CDR3 is TGTGCCAGCAGCTTCGGACTAGACAGCTACGAGCAGTACTTC. Translation: CASSFGLDSYEQYF. Looking up the rest from reference TRBV7-2 and TRBJ2-7 gives the full variable domain: GAGVSQSPSNKVTEKGKDVELRCDPISGHTALYWYRQSLGQGLEFLIYFQGNSAPDKSGLPSDRFSAERTGGSVSTLTIQRTQQEDSAVYLCASSFGLDSYEQYFGPGTRLTVT.

This chain uses TRBV3-1 (or the pseudogene TRBV3-2) with TRBJ2-7; 8 bases fit TRBD1. CDR1 is LGHDT and CDR2 is YNNKEL in the germline V gene (reference sequence). This CDR3 region has 14 residues. The J segment lost 4 bases and the V segment lost 1 base, leaving 3 bases of the junction unmatched. The CDR3 sequence: CASSQGDRGYEQYF. The CDR3 region has the DNA TGTGCCAGCAGCCAAGGAGACAGGGGTTACGAGCAGTACTTC.

The chain is built from TRBV28 and TRBJ2-3; 7 bases are shared with TRBD1. Germline V lookup: CDR1 MDHEN, CDR2 SYDVKM. This CDR3 comprises 14 residues. V gave up 5 bases and J gave up 3 bases; unmatched junction bases: 5. In DNA form, the CDR3 reads TGTGCCAGCAGTCCCCCGGGACAGACAGATACGCAGTATTTT. This encodes CASSPPGQTDTQYF. Using reference TRBV28 and TRBJ2-3 for the parts outside the CDR3, the full variable domain is DVKVTQSSRYLVKRTGEKVFLECVQDMDHENMFWYRQDPGLGLRLIYFSYDVKMKEKGDIPEGYSVSREKKERFSLILESASTNQTSMYLCASSPPGQTDTQYFGPGTRLTVL.

The chain recombines TRBV5-6 with TRBJ2-2; TRBD2 matches 11 bases. This CDR3 has 16 amino acids. Germline values: CDR1 SGHDT, CDR2 YYEEEE. V shed 4 bases, J shed 9 bases, and the junction held 11 bases outside the gene matches. The DNA of the CDR3 is TGTGCCAGCAGCACCGCCACCGGGACTAGCGGCCGGGAGCTGTTTTTT. It codes for CASSTATGTSGRELFF.

This chain connects TRBV13 to TRBJ1-1; TRBD1 is a possible D gene (6 bases). In germline, CDR1 is PRHDT, CDR2 FYEKMQ (reference sequence). Trimming stripped 2 bases from V and 1 base from J, with 17 bases between. CDR3 length: 17 residues. CDR3 sequence: CASSLPRGGGGNTEAFF. CDR3 nucleotides: TGTGCCAGCAGCTTACCCCGAGGGGGGGGTGGGAACACTGAAGCTTTCTTT.

The table lists this clone with a few counts. The chain carries TRBV2 and TRBJ1-5; D not certain. CDR3 length: 14 amino acids. Germline V gives CDR1 SNHLY, CDR2 FYNNEI. Trimming pared 6 bases from V and 6 bases from J, leaving 15 bases between. CDR3 region: CASRRILSGQPQHF. The CDR3 DNA reads as TGTGCCAGCAGACGAATCCTTAGCGGTCAGCCCCAGCATTTT.

The chain has TRBV18 and TRBJ1-6; D gene unclear. The germline gives CDR1 KGHSH, CDR2 LQKENI. V lost 4 bases and J lost 14, with 21 bases in between. The CDR3 length is 15 residues. CDR3 in amino acids: CASSRDAVGSGALHF. The CDR3, as DNA: TGTGCCAGCTCACGTGATGCCGTGGGGAGCGGGGCCCTCCACTTT. Combining the CDR3 with reference TRBV18 and TRBJ1-6 gives the whole variable domain NAGVMQNPRHLVRRRGQEARLRCSPMKGHSHVYWYRQLPEEGLKFMVYLQKENIIDESGMPKERFSAEFPKEGPSILRIQQVVRGDSAAYFCASSRDAVGSGALHFGNGTRLTVT.

This chain uses TRBV7-9 with TRBJ1-2, with TRBD1 as a possible D gene (6 bases). The germline V gene has CDR1 SEHNR and CDR2 FQNEAQ (reference sequence). CDR3 size: 16 residues. The germline V and J ends were trimmed by 0 bases and 4 bases, with 15 bases remaining between them. For the CDR3, the DNA is TGTGCCAGCAGCTTAGCCGGTTCTGGGGGCAGCTATGGCTACACCTTC. Translation gives CASSLAGSGGSYGYTF.

CDR3 protein: CASSQKVGASYGYTF. The CDR3 region has the DNA TGCGCCAGCAGCCAAAAAGTAGGAGCGTCGTATGGCTACACCTTC. The rearrangement links TRBV4-1 to TRBJ1-2; D gene uncertain. Germline CDR1 is MGHRA and CDR2 is YSYEKL. This CDR3 comprises 15 residues. V was pared by 2 bases and J by 5 bases, with 15 bases between.

The chain combines TRBV5-1 with TRBJ1-1, with 11 bases that match TRBD1. CDR3 length: 15 amino acids. CDR1 and CDR2 from the germline V gene are SGHRS and YFSETQ. V lost 4 bases, J lost 2 bases, and 4 bases stayed unmatched. The CDR3 is CASSRGTGGNTEAFF. Here the CDR3 DNA reads TGCGCCAGCAGCCGCGGGACAGGGGGTAACACTGAAGCTTTCTTT.